These T cell receptor beta chains were read from a single sample in a study of blood T cell repertoires in COVID-19. Clones were sequenced by immunoSEQ multiplex PCR, and TCRdb holds only the in-frame ones, with some missing. The sample holds approximately 28,000 clones, around 85% seen once. The specimen sequenced was peripheral blood. These receptor sequences come from a woman aged 60-75 years with acute or convalescent COVID-19. The conserved cysteine and the conserved F or W are not part of the CDR3 here.

cdr3_length	v_call	j_call	cdr3_aa
16	TRBV7-6	TRBJ2-1	ASSLYWAGGATYNEQF
13	TRBV30	TRBJ2-6	AWKGQPSGANVLT
13	TRBV19	TRBJ2-7	ASSPFGTGASEQY
13	TRBV2	TRBJ1-2	ASSAGGVGDYGYT
13	TRBV11-2	TRBJ1-6	ASSLVAGVDSPLH
10	TRBV30	TRBJ1-6	AWSLGDSPLH
12	TRBV18	TRBJ2-5	ASSPRPQGETQY
14	TRBV9	TRBJ2-1	ASSVGGTGNQNEQF
14	TRBV28	TRBJ2-7	ASSFPRTGLSYEQY
11	TRBV9	TRBJ1-2	ASSVSREHGYT
12	TRBV15	TRBJ2-5	ATSRLGGRETQY
14	TRBV14	TRBJ2-1	ASSPPGLAGRGEQF
13	TRBV6-2/TRBV6-3	TRBJ1-5	ASSYRGGEVQPQH
14	TRBV7-9	TRBJ1-4	ASSRGAGALNEKLF
11	TRBV19	TRBJ1-6	ASSTDRNSPLH
10	TRBV19	TRBJ2-7	ASSEEDRAQY
13	TRBV3-1/TRBV3-2	TRBJ2-2	ASSHQRALTGELF
13	TRBV7-2	TRBJ2-3	ASSPSRGGADTQY
14	TRBV10-1	TRBJ2-1	ASSRGGDESYNEQF
14	TRBV4-1	TRBJ1-4	ASSQLQGDGNEKLF
11	TRBV6-6	TRBJ2-5	ASTQNIQETQY
13	TRBV5-1	TRBJ2-3	ASSPGQGYSDTQY
13	TRBV15	TRBJ2-2	ATSGSRVYDGELF
14	TRBV19	TRBJ1-4	ASRPGQRSTNEKLF
13	TRBV5-1	TRBJ1-4	ASSRSGTVNEKLF
13	TRBV18	TRBJ2-7	ASSATGDSSYEQY
13	TRBV18	TRBJ1-1	ASSPNPVMNTEAF
12	TRBV5-4	TRBJ1-4	ASSLGGGNEKLF
14	TRBV5-6	TRBJ1-5	ASSRRTGFSNQPQH
11	TRBV2	TRBJ1-2	ASSGRPGTGST
12	TRBV29-1	TRBJ2-5	SVEGTGERETQY
17	TRBV2	TRBJ2-3	ASSPTLLPLFKYTDTQY
10	TRBV6-2/TRBV6-3	TRBJ2-3	ASSYGLDTQY
11	TRBV18	TRBJ1-4	ASSTGQNEKLF
12	TRBV7-8	TRBJ1-5	ASSLRDGNQPQH
11	TRBV9	TRBJ1-2	ASSVRANYGYT
14	TRBV27	TRBJ2-1	ASSPSRDGGDDEQF
12	TRBV5-4	TRBJ1-2	ASSVKRYPYGYT
14	TRBV5-1	TRBJ1-1	ASSVTPGTANTEAF
16	TRBV20-1	TRBJ2-3	SASSLAGVAGVTDTQY
14	TRBV7-2	TRBJ1-1	ASSLVGQGAGTEAF
10	TRBV25-1	TRBJ1-2	ASSSPRARYT
14	TRBV7-2	TRBJ2-2	ASSLARAMGTGELF
15	TRBV5-4	TRBJ1-1	ASSLDLQGAGVAEAF
11	TRBV11-3	TRBJ2-3	ASSLVGGDTQY
12	TRBV29-1	TRBJ2-1	SVAGGGFYNEQF
13	TRBV9	TRBJ2-3	ASSPVAGGTDTQY
12	TRBV11-2	TRBJ2-7	ASSQAFLSYEQY